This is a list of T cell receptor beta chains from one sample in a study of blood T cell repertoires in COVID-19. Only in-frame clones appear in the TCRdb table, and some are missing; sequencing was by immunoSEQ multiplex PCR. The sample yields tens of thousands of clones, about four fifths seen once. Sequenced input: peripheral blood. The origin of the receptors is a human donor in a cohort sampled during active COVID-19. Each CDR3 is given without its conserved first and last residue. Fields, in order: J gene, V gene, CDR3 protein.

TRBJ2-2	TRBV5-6	ASSLPTNTGELF
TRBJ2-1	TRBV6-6	ASRRAGESSYNEQF
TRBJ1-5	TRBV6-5	AIADRAGQPQH
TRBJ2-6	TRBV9	ASSVQTGANVLT
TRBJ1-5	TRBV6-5	ASRRDSYSNQPQH
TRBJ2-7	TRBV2	ASSELQGASYEQY
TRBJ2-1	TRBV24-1	ATSGGPVGNEQF
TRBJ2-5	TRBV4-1	ASSPQGTGWETQY
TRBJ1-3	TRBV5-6	ASSLAGISNTIY
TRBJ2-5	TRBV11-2	ASSRGLQETQY
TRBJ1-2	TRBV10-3	AISELVGAYYGYT
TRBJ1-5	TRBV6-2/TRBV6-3	ASSYPGQPQH
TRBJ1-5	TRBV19	ASSRAGTGDQPQH
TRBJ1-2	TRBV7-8	ASSRVEQVKLDGYT
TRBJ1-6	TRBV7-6	ASSPEVGSPLH
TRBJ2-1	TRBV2	ASYRGSYNEQF
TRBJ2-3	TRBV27	ASSLRGTDTQY
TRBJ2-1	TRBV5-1	ASSPLGVEQF